Each of the 25 T cell receptor beta chains below was sequenced from the same sample in a study of long-term antiretroviral therapy in people with HIV. The immunoSEQ assay was v3.0, run at survey level. Only in-frame clones appear in the TCRdb table, and some are missing; sequencing was by immunoSEQ multiplex PCR. The sample consists of some 27,000 clones, 79% of them appearing once. The specimen was unsorted PBMCs, collected 2.1 years after starting antiretroviral therapy. Receptors originate from a young man with HIV.

V gene TRBV10-2 combines with J gene TRBJ2-2; possibly TRBD1 for D (6 bases). V gave up 2 bases and J gave up 4 bases, with 23 bases separating them. Germline V gene lookup returns CDR1 WSHSY and CDR2 SAAADI. CDR3 size: 19 residues. The CDR3 bases are TGCGCCAGCAGTGAGCCTAGGGCCCGACAGGCGAGAATCACCGGGGAGCTGTTTTTT. It codes for CASSEPRARQARITGELFF.

The V gene is TRBV7-3, the J gene TRBJ2-3; 10 bases fit TRBD2. The V and J ends lost 5 bases and 6 bases, in that order; junction bases with no gene match: 5. CDR3 size: 14 residues. Germline V gene sequence: CDR1 SGHTA, CDR2 FQGTGA. CDR3 sequence reads: CASSQAGGPDTQYF. CDR3 nucleotides: TGTGCCAGCAGCCAAGCGGGGGGGCCCGATACGCAGTATTTT.

This clone has more than one count but fewer than ten. V and J are TRBV19 and TRBJ1-5; a weak D match, TRBD1 (5 bases). The CDR3 has 14 amino acids. From germline, CDR1 is LNHDA and CDR2 SQIVND (reference sequence). Trimming took 8 bases from V and 9 from J, leaving 20 bases between them. The CDR3 DNA reads TGTGCCAGTGGGGCGAGGCAGGAGGCCCGGCCCCAGCATTTT. Translating gives CASGARQEARPQHF.

The J gene is TRBJ2-1, the V gene TRBV5-5; TRBD1 might be the D (7 bases). This CDR3 is built from 15 residues. Trimming shortened V by 7 bases and J by 4 bases, and 18 bases separated the two germline ends. Germline V CDR1 and CDR2: SGHKS, YYEKEE (reference sequence). The CDR3 region has the DNA TGTGCCAGCGGTCCCAGGGGGGTACAGTACAATGAGCAGTTCTTC. Its translation: CASGPRGVQYNEQFF.

The rearrangement joins TRBV11-2 to TRBJ1-4; TRBD1 matches at 11 bases. Germline-derived CDR1 and CDR2 are SGHAT and FQNNGV. The J segment lost 7 bases and the V segment lost 5 bases, leaving 6 bases of the junction unmatched. This CDR3 is 15 amino acids long. The CDR3 reads CASSTAGTGGEKLFF. For the CDR3, the DNA is TGTGCCAGCAGCACTGCCGGGACAGGGGGTGAAAAACTGTTTTTT.

The rearrangement joins TRBV25-1 to TRBJ1-1; no reliable D call. The CDR3 totals 14 residues. Germline loops: CDR1 MGHDK, CDR2 SYGVNS. Trimming cost V 2 bases and J 5 bases, with 12 bases left between them. The CDR3 here is CASSEVFLGTEAFF. The DNA of the CDR3 is TGTGCCAGCAGTGAAGTTTTTTTGGGGACTGAAGCTTTCTTT. The full variable domain, in which reference TRBV25-1 and TRBJ1-1 provide the parts outside the CDR3, is EADIYQTPRYLVIGTGKKITLECSQTMGHDKMYWYQQDPGMELHLIHYSYGVNSTEKGDLSSESTVSRIRTEHFPLTLESARPSHTSQYLCASSEVFLGTEAFFGQGTRLTVV.

The chain has TRBV19 and TRBJ2-3, with TRBD2 identical over 13 bases. CDR1 and CDR2 from the germline V gene are LNHDA and SQIVND (reference sequence). The length of the CDR3 is 17 residues. Trimming removed 6 bases from V and 0 bases from J; junction bases left unmatched: 6. The chain's CDR3 is CASRSTSGRLSTDTQYF. The CDR3, as DNA: TGTGCCAGTAGATCGACTAGCGGGAGGCTAAGCACAGATACGCAGTATTTT.

This clone has just one count. The chain carries TRBV15 and TRBJ1-4, with 9 nucleotides matching TRBD1. Germline CDR1 reads LNHNV; CDR2 reads YYDKDF (reference sequence). The V and J ends lost 2 bases and 4 bases, in that order; junction bases with no gene match: 8. CDR3 length: 17 amino acids. The CDR3 reads CATSRTGQGHLNEKLFF. As DNA, the CDR3 is TGTGCCACCAGCAGAACTGGACAGGGGCACCTTAATGAAAAACTGTTTTTT.

The chain couples TRBV7-3 to TRBJ2-2; 10 positions match TRBD2. This CDR3 is built from 16 residues. Germline assignment: CDR1 SGHTA and CDR2 FQGTGA. The trim removed 5 bases at V and 6 bases at J, leaving 9 bases unmatched. Written as DNA, the CDR3 is TGTGCCAGCAGCCTCAGCGGGGGGGGACGGCCCGGGGAGCTGTTTTTT. Its translation is CASSLSGGGRPGELFF.

V and J are TRBV5-1 and TRBJ2-6; 8 bases agree with TRBD2. The germline V gene encodes CDR1 SGHRS and CDR2 YFSETQ. The CDR3 extends over 18 amino acids. V was clipped by 0 bases and J by 0 bases; unmatched bases: 5. DNA for the CDR3: TGCGCCAGCAGCTTGGGCACGGGGGGGGGCTCTGGGGCCAACGTCCTGACTTTC. Amino acids: CASSLGTGGGSGANVLTF.

This clone occurred a few times. J is TRBJ2-4 and V is TRBV20-1; D not resolved. This CDR3 contains 11 residues. V dropped 3 bases and J dropped 2 bases, with 2 bases sitting between them. CDR1 is DFQATT and CDR2 is SNEGSKA in the germline V gene (reference sequence). CDR3 sequence reads: CSASPKNIQYF. CDR3 nucleotide sequence: TGCAGTGCTAGTCCCAAAAACATTCAGTACTTC.

This clone has a single count. The chain links TRBV7-9 to TRBJ1-5; D gene uncertain. The CDR3 is 14 amino acids. Germline CDR1 reads SEHNR; CDR2 reads FQNEAQ (reference sequence). Trimming stripped 3 bases from V and 3 bases from J, with 9 bases between. The CDR3 DNA is TGTGCCAGCAGCTTTATGTCAGACAATCAGCCCCAGCATTTT. Protein sequence: CASSFMSDNQPQHF. The whole variable domain, filled in from reference TRBV7-9 and TRBJ1-5, reads DTGVSQNPRHKITKRGQNVTFRCDPISEHNRLYWYRQTLGQGPEFLTYFQNEAQLEKSRLLSDRFSAERPKGSFSTLEIQRTEQGDSAMYLCASSFMSDNQPQHFGDGTRLSIL.

The CDR3 coding sequence is TGTGCCACCAGCCGATCCAAAAATGAAAAACTGTTTTTT. Translated: CATSRSKNEKLFF. V and J are TRBV15 and TRBJ1-4; D remains ambiguous. The V end was cut by 5 bases, the J end by 5 bases, with 9 bases between. The CDR3 is 13 residues long. The germline CDR1 and CDR2 sequences are LNHNV and YYDKDF (reference sequence). The full variable domain, in which reference TRBV15 and TRBJ1-4 provide the parts outside the CDR3, is DAMVIQNPRYQVTQFGKPVTLSCSQTLNHNVMYWYQQKSSQAPKLLFHYYDKDFNNEADTPDNFQSRRPNTSFCFLDIRSPGLGDTAMYLCATSRSKNEKLFFGSGTQLSVL.

The chain combines TRBV2 with TRBJ1-6; possibly TRBD1 for D (5 bases). The CDR3 is made up of 18 amino acids. Germline lookup yields CDR1 SNHLY and CDR2 FYNNEI. The V gene lost 0 bases and the J gene lost 0 bases, with 12 bases spanning the gap. The CDR3 coding sequence is TGTGCCAGCAGTGAAGCTTGGAGGGGTTCCTCCTATAATTCACCCCTCCACTTT. Its protein is CASSEAWRGSSYNSPLHF.

This clone has a handful of counts. V usage is TRBV6-1 and J usage is TRBJ1-1; D is undetermined. The germline V gene has CDR1 MNHNS and CDR2 SASEGT. The CDR3 is 12 amino acids. V gave up 6 bases and J gave up 3 bases, with 8 bases separating them. The CDR3 region has the DNA TGTGCCAGCAGCGACCGGTACACTGAAGCTTTCTTT. Translation gives CASSDRYTEAFF.

The chain links TRBV7-9 to TRBJ2-1; weak D call: TRBD2 (5 bases). Trimming took 5 bases from V and 6 from J, leaving 11 bases between them. The CDR3 extends over 13 amino acids. The germline CDR1 and CDR2 sequences are SEHNR and FQNEAQ (reference sequence). The CDR3 DNA is TGTGCCAGCAGCCAAATAGGAGGCAATGAGCAGTTCTTC. Amino acids: CASSQIGGNEQFF.

The V gene is TRBV28, the J gene TRBJ2-3, with TRBD1 matching over 7 bases. Trimming took 5 bases from V and 6 from J; bases not matched to a gene: 14. CDR3 length: 16 amino acids. Germline V CDR1 and CDR2: MDHEN, SYDVKM. CDR3 bases: TGTGCCAGCAGTCTCTCCAGGGCCGGACAGGATGATACGCAGTATTTT. This translates into CASSLSRAGQDDTQYF.

The V gene is TRBV30, the J gene TRBJ1-5; 7 positions match TRBD1. CDR1 and CDR2 (germline): GTSNPN, SVGIG (reference sequence). The V segment lost 0 bases and the J segment 6 bases; nucleotides outside the gene matches: 8. This CDR3 comprises 15 residues. CDR3 in amino acids: CAWSVDTGAVQPQHF. CDR3 in DNA: TGTGCCTGGAGTGTGGATACAGGGGCGGTTCAGCCCCAGCATTTT.

The V gene is TRBV29-1, the J gene TRBJ2-2, with TRBD2 matching over 7 bases. The CDR3 runs to 14 residues. Germline-derived CDR1 and CDR2 are SQVTM and ANQGSEA. The trim removed 6 bases at V and 1 base at J, leaving 5 bases unmatched. The CDR3 region is CSVPGLGNTGELFF. The DNA of the CDR3 is TGCAGCGTCCCCGGACTAGGGAACACCGGGGAGCTGTTTTTT.

The chain joins TRBV23-1 to TRBJ1-6, with D unclear. TRBV23-1 is an ORF for which the function is uncertain. The V gene lost 0 bases and the J gene lost 13 bases, with 7 bases spanning the gap. This CDR3 has 12 residues. The CDR3 coding sequence is TGCGCCAGCAGTCAATCGGGGATGCCCCTCCACTTT. Its protein product is CASSQSGMPLHF.

V gene TRBV7-7 combines with J gene TRBJ2-6; perhaps D is TRBD1 or TRBD2 (5 bases each). This CDR3 region has 17 residues. Germline V gene data show CDR1 as SSHAT and CDR2 as FNYEAQ (reference sequence). The chain's CDR3 is CASVLGRVFSGANVLTF. The DNA of the CDR3 is TGTGCTAGCGTCCTGGGCAGGGTCTTTTCTGGGGCCAACGTCCTGACTTTC.

The chain links TRBV5-1 to TRBJ1-1; D uncertain. This CDR3 is 15 amino acids long. V was trimmed by 0 bases and J by 1 base, leaving 10 bases between them. CDR1 and CDR2 (germline): SGHRS, YFSETQ. The CDR3, as DNA: TGCGCCAGCAGCTTGGTCACGCTCCAGAACACTGAAGCTTTCTTT. Protein product: CASSLVTLQNTEAFF.

The sample holds a few counts of this clone. The chain joins TRBV5-4 to TRBJ1-4, with a tentative D call TRBD1 (5 bases). V was clipped by 4 bases and J by 8 bases, with 12 bases between them. This CDR3 comprises 13 residues. In germline, CDR1 is SGHNT, CDR2 YYREEE (reference sequence). The CDR3 DNA sequence: TGTGCCAGCAGCAGGGAGCGGGGGGAAAAACTGTTTTTT. It translates to CASSRERGEKLFF.

CDR3 in DNA: TGTGCCAGCAGTTACGATGGAGTGATGGCTTTCTTT. Translated: CASSYDGVMAFF. V gene TRBV6-5 combines with J gene TRBJ1-1, with D uncertain. Per germline, CDR1 MNHEY and CDR2 SVGAGI. The V end lost 2 bases, the J end lost 11 bases, and 12 bases lay between the germline ends. The CDR3 extends over 12 amino acids.

This clone is medium-sized (0.01 to 0.1%) in the sample. V and J are TRBV5-8 and TRBJ1-5; 7 positions agree with TRBD1. Germline lookup yields CDR1 SGHTS and CDR2 YDEGEE. The CDR3 is 15 residues long. The trim removed 2 bases at V and 0 bases at J, leaving 2 bases unmatched. The DNA for the CDR3 is TGTGCCAGCAGCTTACAGGGGTTTAGCAATCAGCCCCAGCATTTT. This encodes CASSLQGFSNQPQHF.